These 18 T cell receptor beta chains share one sample of origin, sequenced in a study of PD-L1 blockade in urothelial cancer. Regarding time point: pretreatment peripheral blood. The method was immunoSEQ multiplex PCR; TCRdb's version includes in-frame clones alone and lacks a portion of them. The table shows about 86,000 clones, with more than 75% occurring only once. The sequencing here drew on PBMCs, taken around atezolizumab (anti-PD-L1) treatment. These receptor sequences come from a man aged 55 to 70 with urothelial cancer.

The chain combines TRBV7-3 with TRBJ1-1, with D perhaps matching TRBD1 (6 bases). CDR3 size: 15 residues. Trimming took 2 bases from V and 2 from J, leaving 12 bases between them. In germline, CDR1 is SGHTA, CDR2 FQGTGA. The CDR3 region has the DNA TGTGCCAGCAGCTTAGAAGGGGGTGGAAACACTGAAGCTTTCTTT. Amino acid sequence: CASSLEGGGNTEAFF.

V gene TRBV11-2 combines with J gene TRBJ2-3, with TRBD2 matching over 7 bases. This CDR3 is 13 amino acids long. The germline V gene has CDR1 SGHAT and CDR2 FQNNGV. The ends lost 1 base at V and 7 bases at J; junction bases unmatched: 2. The CDR3 reads CASSLGGTNTQYF. DNA of the CDR3: TGTGCCAGCAGCTTAGGAGGGACTAATACGCAGTATTTT.

The chain carries TRBV11-2 and TRBJ2-2; weak D call: TRBD1 (5 bases). V lost 7 bases, J lost 5 bases, and 14 bases lay in between. The CDR3 loop spans 14 amino acids. Germline V gives CDR1 SGHAT, CDR2 FQNNGV. The CDR3 DNA reads TGTGCCAGCATTGACAGATCATTTACCGGGGAGCTGTTTTTT. Translating it yields CASIDRSFTGELFF.

The gene calls are TRBV7-2 and TRBJ1-5, with TRBD1 identical over 7 bases. Unmatched junction bases numbered 3, after V lost 3 bases and J lost 1 base. Germline CDR1 reads SGHTA; CDR2 reads FQGNSA. CDR3 size: 15 residues. The CDR3 sequence is CASSFEGASNQPQHF. The DNA of the CDR3 is TGTGCCAGCAGCTTTGAGGGGGCGAGCAATCAGCCCCAGCATTTT.

J is TRBJ2-2 and V is TRBV5-5; D not resolved. The CDR3 loop spans 15 amino acids. V was pared by 2 bases and J by 1 base, with 9 bases between. In germline, CDR1 is SGHKS, CDR2 YYEKEE (reference sequence). CDR3 DNA sequence: TGTGCCAGCAGCTTCCCTGCCGGGAACACCGGGGAGCTGTTTTTT. This codes for CASSFPAGNTGELFF.

V and J are TRBV28 and TRBJ2-1; 10 bases fit TRBD2. Germline CDR1 reads MDHEN; CDR2 reads SYDVKM. J gave up 7 bases and V 8 bases, and 5 bases lay outside the gene matches. The length of the CDR3 is 13 residues. The CDR3 protein is CASQRGGGNEQFF. The CDR3 DNA follows: TGTGCCAGCCAGCGGGGGGGTGGGAATGAGCAGTTCTTC.

The chain has TRBV11-2 and TRBJ1-2, with a possible D match to TRBD1 (5 bases). This CDR3 is built from 13 residues. Germline loops: CDR1 SGHAT, CDR2 FQNNGV. V lost 7 bases to trimming and J lost 4 bases, with 13 bases between them. As DNA, the CDR3 is TGTGCCAGCACCAACTACAGGTCCTATGGCTACACCTTC. Protein sequence: CASTNYRSYGYTF.

The genes are TRBV29-1 and TRBJ2-3; 9 bases are shared with TRBD2. V shed 4 bases and J 3 bases; nucleotides not matched to a gene: 2. There are 13 residues in the CDR3. Germline V lookup: CDR1 SQVTM, CDR2 ANQGSEA. The CDR3 here is CSVASGITDTQYF. The CDR3 DNA reads TGCAGCGTTGCTAGCGGGATTACAGATACGCAGTATTTT.

The table lists this clone with a count of one. This chain joins TRBV5-4 and TRBJ2-3, with 8 bases fitting TRBD2. The CDR3 contains 15 residues. The germline V gene has CDR1 SGHNT and CDR2 YYREEE (reference sequence). V trimming: 0 bases; J trimming: 5 bases; junction bases outside the gene matches: 5. The CDR3 DNA sequence: TGTGCCAGCAGCTTGGGCGGGAGCGGGGGAGATACGCAGTATTTT. The encoded protein is CASSLGGSGGDTQYF.

The chain combines TRBV18 with TRBJ1-2, with D possibly being TRBD1 (6 bases). CDR3 size: 13 residues. V was clipped by 4 bases and J by 2 bases, with 8 bases between them. Per the germline V gene, CDR1 is KGHSH and CDR2 is LQKENI. The CDR3 nucleotides are TGTGCCAGCTCACTGGGACAAAACTATGGCTACACCTTC. It specifies CASSLGQNYGYTF.

This CDR3 reads CASSALGQMNTEAFF. Written as DNA, the CDR3 is TGTGCCAGCAGTGCCCTGGGGCAGATGAACACTGAAGCTTTCTTT. The chain employs TRBV27 and TRBJ1-1; a weak D match, TRBD1 (5 bases). The CDR3 is made up of 15 amino acids. Germline V CDR1 and CDR2: MNHEY, SMNVEV (reference sequence). Trimming stripped 5 bases from V and 0 bases from J, with 13 bases between.

The V call is TRBV27, the J call TRBJ1-1; D unclear. The CDR3 has 13 amino acids. The V and J ends lost 2 bases and 9 bases respectively, with 13 bases between them. Per the germline V gene, CDR1 is MNHEY and CDR2 is SMNVEV (reference sequence). The CDR3 loop is CASSLGLGSKAFF. Written as DNA, the CDR3 is TGTGCCAGCAGTTTAGGGTTGGGCAGTAAAGCTTTCTTT.

The chain employs TRBV5-4 and TRBJ2-1; the D gene is possibly TRBD2 (6 bases). Germline V gene data show CDR1 as SGHNT and CDR2 as YYREEE (reference sequence). The V end lost 2 bases, the J end lost 6 bases, and 18 bases lay between the germline ends. CDR3 length: 16 residues. CDR3 amino acids: CASSLPTSRWRNEQFF. CDR3 DNA sequence: TGTGCCAGCAGCTTACCTACTAGCCGTTGGCGCAATGAGCAGTTCTTC.

This clone came up once. As DNA, the CDR3 is TGTGCCAGCAGCAACGGACAGGTACAACAAGAGACCCAGTACTTC. Residues: CASSNGQVQQETQYF. The V call is TRBV2, the J call TRBJ2-5, with 7 bases fitting TRBD1. Germline trimming cut 6 bases from V and 2 bases from J; bases unmatched to any gene: 9. Germline V gene data show CDR1 as SNHLY and CDR2 as FYNNEI. The CDR3 contains 15 residues.

V and J are TRBV19 and TRBJ2-1, with TRBD2 as a possible D gene (5 bases). CDR3 length: 13 amino acids. The germline V gene has CDR1 LNHDA and CDR2 SQIVND (reference sequence). Trimming took off 9 bases at V and 4 bases at J, with 13 bases between the two ends. The CDR3 protein is CASGLLVYNEQFF. CDR3 DNA sequence: TGTGCCAGCGGACTCCTAGTATACAATGAGCAGTTCTTC.

CDR3 residues: CASSSGGYHEQYF. The CDR3 coding sequence is TGTGCCAGCAGCTCCGGGGGGTACCACGAGCAGTACTTC. The chain is built from TRBV2 and TRBJ2-7; 7 bases match TRBD2. CDR3 length equals 13 residues. The germline CDR1 and CDR2 sequences are SNHLY and FYNNEI. V gave up 6 bases and J gave up 5 bases; unmatched junction bases: 7.

The V and J genes are TRBV29-1 and TRBJ2-7; 8 bases are shared with TRBD2. The ends lost 6 bases at V and 4 bases at J; junction bases unmatched: 5. The germline V gene has CDR1 SQVTM and CDR2 ANQGSEA. CDR3 size: 12 residues. CDR3 amino acids: CSVTSAEYEQYF. CDR3 in DNA: TGCAGCGTGACTAGCGCCGAGTACGAGCAGTACTTC.

The chain joins TRBV4-1 to TRBJ2-1; 8 nucleotides align to TRBD2. The CDR3 is 16 amino acids. J lost 9 bases, V lost 4 bases, and 14 bases had no gene match. The germline gives CDR1 MGHRA, CDR2 YSYEKL. The CDR3 loop is CASSPREGRSLREQFF. The CDR3 coding sequence is TGCGCCAGCAGCCCCCGGGAGGGTAGGTCGCTACGTGAGCAGTTCTTC.